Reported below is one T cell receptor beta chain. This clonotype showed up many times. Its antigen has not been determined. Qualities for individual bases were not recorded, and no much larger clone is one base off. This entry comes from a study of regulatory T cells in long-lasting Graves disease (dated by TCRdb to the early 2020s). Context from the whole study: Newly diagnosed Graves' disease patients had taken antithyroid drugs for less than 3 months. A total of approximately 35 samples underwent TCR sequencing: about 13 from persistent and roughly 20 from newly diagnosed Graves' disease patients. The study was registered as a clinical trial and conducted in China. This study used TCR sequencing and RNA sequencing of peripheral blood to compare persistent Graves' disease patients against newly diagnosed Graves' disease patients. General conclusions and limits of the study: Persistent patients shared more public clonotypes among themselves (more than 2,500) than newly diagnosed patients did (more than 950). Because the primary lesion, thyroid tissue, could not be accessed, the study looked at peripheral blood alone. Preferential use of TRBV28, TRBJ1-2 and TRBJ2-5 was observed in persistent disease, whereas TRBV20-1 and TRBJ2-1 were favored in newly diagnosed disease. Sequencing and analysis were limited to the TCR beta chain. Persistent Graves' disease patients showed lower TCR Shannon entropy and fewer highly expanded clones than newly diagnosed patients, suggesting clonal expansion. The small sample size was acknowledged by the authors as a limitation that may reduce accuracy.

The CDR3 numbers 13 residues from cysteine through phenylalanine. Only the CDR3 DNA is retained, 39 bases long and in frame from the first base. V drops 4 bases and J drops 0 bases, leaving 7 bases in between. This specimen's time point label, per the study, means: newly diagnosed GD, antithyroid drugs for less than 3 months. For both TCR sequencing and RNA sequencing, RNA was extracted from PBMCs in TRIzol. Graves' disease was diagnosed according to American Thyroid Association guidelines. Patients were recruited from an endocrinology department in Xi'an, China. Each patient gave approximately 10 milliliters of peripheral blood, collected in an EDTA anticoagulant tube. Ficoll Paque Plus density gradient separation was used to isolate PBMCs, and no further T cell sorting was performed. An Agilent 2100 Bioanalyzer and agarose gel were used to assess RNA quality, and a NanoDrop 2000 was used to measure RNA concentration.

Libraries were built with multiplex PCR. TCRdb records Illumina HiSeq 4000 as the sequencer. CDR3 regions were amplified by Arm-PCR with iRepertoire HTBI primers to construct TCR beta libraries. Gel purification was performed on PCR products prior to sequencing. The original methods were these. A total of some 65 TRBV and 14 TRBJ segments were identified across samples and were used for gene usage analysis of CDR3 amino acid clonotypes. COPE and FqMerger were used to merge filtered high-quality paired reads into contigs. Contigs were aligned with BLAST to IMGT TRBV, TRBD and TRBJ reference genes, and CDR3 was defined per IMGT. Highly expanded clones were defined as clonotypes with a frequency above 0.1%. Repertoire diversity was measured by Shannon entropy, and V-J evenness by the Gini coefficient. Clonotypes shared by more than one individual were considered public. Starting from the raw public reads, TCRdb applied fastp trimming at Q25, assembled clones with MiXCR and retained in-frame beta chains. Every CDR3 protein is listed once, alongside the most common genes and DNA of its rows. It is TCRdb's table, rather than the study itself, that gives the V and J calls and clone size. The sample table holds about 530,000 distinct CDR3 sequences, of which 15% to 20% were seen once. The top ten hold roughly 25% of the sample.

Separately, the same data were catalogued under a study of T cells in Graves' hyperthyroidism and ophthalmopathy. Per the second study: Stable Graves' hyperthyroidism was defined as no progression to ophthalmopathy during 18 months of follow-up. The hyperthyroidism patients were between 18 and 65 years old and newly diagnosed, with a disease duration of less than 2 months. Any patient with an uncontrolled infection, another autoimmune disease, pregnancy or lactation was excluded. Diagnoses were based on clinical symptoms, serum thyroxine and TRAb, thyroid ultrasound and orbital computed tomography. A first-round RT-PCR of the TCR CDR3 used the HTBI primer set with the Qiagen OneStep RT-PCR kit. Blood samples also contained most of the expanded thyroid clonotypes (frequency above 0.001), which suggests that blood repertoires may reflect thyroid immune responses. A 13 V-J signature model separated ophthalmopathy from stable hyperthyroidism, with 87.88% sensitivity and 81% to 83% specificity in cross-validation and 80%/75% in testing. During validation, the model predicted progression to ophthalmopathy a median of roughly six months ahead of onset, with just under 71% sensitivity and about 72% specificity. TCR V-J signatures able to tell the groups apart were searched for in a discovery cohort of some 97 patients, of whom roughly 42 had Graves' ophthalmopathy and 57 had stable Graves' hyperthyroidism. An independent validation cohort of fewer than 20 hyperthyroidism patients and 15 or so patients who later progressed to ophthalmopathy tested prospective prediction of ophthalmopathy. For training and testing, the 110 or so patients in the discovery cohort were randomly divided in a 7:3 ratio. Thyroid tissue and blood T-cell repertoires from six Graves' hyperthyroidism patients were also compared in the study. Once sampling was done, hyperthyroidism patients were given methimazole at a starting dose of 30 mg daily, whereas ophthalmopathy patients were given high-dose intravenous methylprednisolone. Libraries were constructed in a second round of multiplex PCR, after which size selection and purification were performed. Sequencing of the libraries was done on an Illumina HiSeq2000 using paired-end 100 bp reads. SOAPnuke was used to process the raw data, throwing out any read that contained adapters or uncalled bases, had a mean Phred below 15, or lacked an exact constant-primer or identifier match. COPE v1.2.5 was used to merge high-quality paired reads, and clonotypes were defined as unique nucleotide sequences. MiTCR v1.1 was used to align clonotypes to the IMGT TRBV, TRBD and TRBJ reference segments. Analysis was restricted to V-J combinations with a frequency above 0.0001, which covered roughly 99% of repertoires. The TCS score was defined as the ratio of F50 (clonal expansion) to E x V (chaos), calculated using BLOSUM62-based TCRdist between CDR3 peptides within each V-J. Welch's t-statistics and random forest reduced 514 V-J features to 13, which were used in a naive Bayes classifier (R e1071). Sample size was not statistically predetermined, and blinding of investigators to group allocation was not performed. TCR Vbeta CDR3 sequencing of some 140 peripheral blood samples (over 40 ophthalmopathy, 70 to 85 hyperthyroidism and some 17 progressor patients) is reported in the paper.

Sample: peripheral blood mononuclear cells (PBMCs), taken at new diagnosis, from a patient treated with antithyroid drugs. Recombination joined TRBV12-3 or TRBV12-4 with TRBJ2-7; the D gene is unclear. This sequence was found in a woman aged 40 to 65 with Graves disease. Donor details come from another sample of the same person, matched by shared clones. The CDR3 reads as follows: CASSSAISYEQYF. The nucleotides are TGTGCCAGCAGTTCGGCCATCTCCTACGAGCAGTACTTC.